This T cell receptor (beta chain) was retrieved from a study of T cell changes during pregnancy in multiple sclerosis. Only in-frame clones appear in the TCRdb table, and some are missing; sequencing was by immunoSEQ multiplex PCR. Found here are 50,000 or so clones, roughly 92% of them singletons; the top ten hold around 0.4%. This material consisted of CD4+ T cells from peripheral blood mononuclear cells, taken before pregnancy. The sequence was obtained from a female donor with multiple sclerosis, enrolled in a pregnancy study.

Written as DNA, the CDR3 is TGTGCCAGCTCACCACCGATAGCGGGAAGAGGCAATGAGCAGTTCTTC. Translation: CASSPPIAGRGNEQFF. This rearrangement joins TRBV18 to TRBJ2-1; 8 bases line up with TRBD2. This CDR3 comprises 16 residues. The junction had 7 bases not matched to a gene; V was cut back by 0 bases and J by 6 bases. CDR1 KGHSH and CDR2 LQKENI come from the germline V gene.